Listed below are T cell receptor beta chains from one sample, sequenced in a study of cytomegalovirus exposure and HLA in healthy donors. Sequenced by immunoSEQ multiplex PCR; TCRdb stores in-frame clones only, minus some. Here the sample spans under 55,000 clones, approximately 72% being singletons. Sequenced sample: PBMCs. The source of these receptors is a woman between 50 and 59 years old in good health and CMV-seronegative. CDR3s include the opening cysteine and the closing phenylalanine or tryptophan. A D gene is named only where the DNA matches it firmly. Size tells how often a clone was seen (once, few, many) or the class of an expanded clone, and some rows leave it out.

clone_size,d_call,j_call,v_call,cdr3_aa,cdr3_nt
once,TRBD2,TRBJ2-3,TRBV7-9,CASSLGGLARGGDTQYF,TGTGCCAGCAGCTTAGGAGGACTAGCCCGGGGAGGAGATACGCAGTATTTT
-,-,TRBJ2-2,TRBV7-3,CASSSGSLAGELFF,TGTGCCAGCAGCTCGGGAAGTCTAGCCGGGGAGCTGTTTTTT
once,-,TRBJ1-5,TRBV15,CATSRDDRISNQPQHF,TGTGCCACCAGCAGAGATGACAGGATAAGCAATCAGCCCCAGCATTTT
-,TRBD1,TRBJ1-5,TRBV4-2,CASSQQDRGNQPQHF,TGTGCCAGCAGCCAGCAGGACAGGGGCAATCAGCCCCAGCATTTT
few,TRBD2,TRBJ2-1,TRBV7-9,CASNLAGGGPNEQFF,TGTGCCAGCAACCTAGCGGGAGGGGGACCCAATGAGCAGTTCTTC
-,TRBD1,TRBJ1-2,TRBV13,CASSLGTGGYGYTF,TGTGCCAGCAGCTTAGGGACAGGGGGTTATGGCTACACCTTC
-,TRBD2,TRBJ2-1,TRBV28,CASSGGLAGPYNEQFF,TGTGCCAGCAGTGGGGGACTAGCGGGACCCTACAATGAGCAGTTCTTC
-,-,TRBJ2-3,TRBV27,CASSPGTHSDTQYF,TGTGCCAGCAGCCCGGGAACCCACTCAGATACGCAGTATTTT
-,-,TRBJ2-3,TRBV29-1,CSVNLSTDTQYF,TGCAGCGTGAACTTAAGCACAGATACGCAGTATTTT
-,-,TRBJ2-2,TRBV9,CASSVDVGELFF,TGTGCCAGCAGCGTAGATGTAGGGGAGCTGTTTTTT
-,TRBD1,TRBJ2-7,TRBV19,CASSIAGTGVNEQYF,TGTGCCAGTAGTATAGCCGGGACAGGGGTAAACGAGCAGTACTTC
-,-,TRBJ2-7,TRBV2,CASSEVAETTYEQYF,TGTGCCAGCAGTGAAGTAGCGGAAACTACCTACGAGCAGTACTTC
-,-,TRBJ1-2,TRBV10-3,CAIRDLGGANYGYTF,TGTGCCATCAGGGATCTAGGGGGAGCCAACTATGGCTACACCTTC
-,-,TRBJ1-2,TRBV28,CASISPDGYTF,TGTGCCAGCATTTCCCCCGATGGCTACACCTTC
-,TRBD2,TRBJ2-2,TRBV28,CASSQGGLAIRGELFF,TGTGCCAGCAGCCAAGGAGGACTAGCGATCAGAGGGGAGCTGTTTTTT
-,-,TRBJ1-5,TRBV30,CAWSLPGQPQHF,TGTGCCTGGAGCCTTCCCGGTCAGCCCCAGCATTTT
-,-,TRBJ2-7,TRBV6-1,CASIRETPYEQYF,TGTGCCAGCATACGGGAGACACCCTACGAGCAGTACTTC
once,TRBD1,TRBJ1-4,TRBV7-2,CASSSIGTGHEKLFF,TGTGCCAGCAGCTCTATCGGGACAGGACACGAAAAACTGTTTTTT